The 30 T cell receptor beta chains listed next were all sequenced from one sample in a study of T cells in Graves' hyperthyroidism and ophthalmopathy. Regions amplified from RNA transcripts were the TCR beta CDR3 regions. Using the HTBI primer set, a first-round RT-PCR was run on the TCR CDR3. TCRdb re-called the multiplex PCR reads through MiXCR, storing one row per CDR3 protein. The table records around 300,000 distinct CDR3 sequences, roughly 15% of them present only once. The sample consisted of blood. These receptors all stem from a middle-aged woman with Graves' hyperthyroidism.

This clonotype was picked up many times. The chain joins TRBV5-6 to TRBJ2-5, with a tentative D call TRBD1 (5 bases). V was trimmed by 1 base and J by 1 base, leaving 8 bases between them. Germline-derived CDR1 and CDR2 are SGHDT and YYEEEE. The CDR3 is made up of 14 amino acids. The CDR3 region has the DNA TGTGCCAGCAGCTTGTGGGGCCGCCAAGAGACCCAGTACTTC. As protein: CASSLWGRQETQYF. Full variable domain (rest looked up from reference TRBV5-6 and TRBJ2-5): DAGVTQSPTHLIKTRGQQVTLRCSPKSGHDTVSWYQQALGQGPQFIFQYYEEEERQRGNFPDRFSGHQFPNYSSELNVNALLLGDSALYLCASSLWGRQETQYFGPGTRLLVL.

This clonotype was seen a few times. This chain connects TRBV6-1 to TRBJ2-1, with D unresolved. The CDR3 runs 8 residues. Trimming cost V 5 bases and J 15 bases, with 5 bases left between them. CDR1 is MNHNS, CDR2 SASEGT, per germline. The CDR3 nucleotides are TGTGCCAGCAGTCTGAGGTTCTTC. Its translation is CASSLRFF.

The gene calls are TRBV7-2 and TRBJ1-2, with 8 bases lining up with TRBD1. CDR1 is SGHTA and CDR2 is FQGNSA in the germline V gene. CDR3 length: 14 residues. The V segment lost 6 bases and the J segment 5 bases; nucleotides outside the gene matches: 8. The chain's CDR3 is CASSPPGGGYGYTF. In DNA, the CDR3 is TGTGCCAGCAGTCCTCCAGGGGGCGGGTATGGCTACACCTTC.

This clonotype was counted ten times or more. The chain is built from TRBV20-1 and TRBJ1-1; 10 bases line up with TRBD1. CDR3 length: 14 amino acids. V was clipped by 3 bases and J by 3 bases; unmatched bases: 4. Per germline, CDR1 DFQATT and CDR2 SNEGSKA (reference sequence). Here the CDR3 DNA reads TGCAGTGCTAGTCCCGGGACAGGGGACACTGAAGCTTTCTTT. The encoded protein is CSASPGTGDTEAFF.

Remarks on this clonotype: The CDR3 carries no conserved terminal phenylalanine or tryptophan, so it likely arises from a read error. The limits of the CDR3 on the DNA are not certain, so only TCRdb's listed CDR3 is given. This chain links TRBV5-6 with TRBJ1-3; the D call in the table, TRBD1, was not verified against the DNA. Germline V CDR1 and CDR2: SGHDT, YYEEEE. Both ends counted, the CDR3 spans 14 residues. CDR3 loop: CASLTVTSGNTVYL.

The chain couples TRBV5-1 to TRBJ1-4; 9 bases fit TRBD1. V lost 4 bases to trimming and J lost 8 bases; unmatched junction nucleotides: 9. Germline CDR1 SGHRS, CDR2 YFSETQ. CDR3 size: 15 residues. CDR3 sequence: CASSTGTGRGEKLFF. For the CDR3, the DNA is TGCGCCAGCAGCACCGGGACAGGGAGAGGGGAAAAACTGTTTTTT.

Turning to this clonotype: It may be a read error: a sequence one base away is much more abundant. The chain couples TRBV11-2 to TRBJ2-7; D may be TRBD2 (6 bases). The germline V gene has CDR1 SGHAT and CDR2 FQNNGV. Trimming removed 7 bases from V and 4 bases from J, with 8 bases in between. CDR3 length equals 11 residues. The DNA of the CDR3 is TGTGCCAGCATCCGGGGGTACGAGCAGTACTTC. Protein: CASIRGYEQYF.

The sample holds many counts of this clonotype. The chain recombines TRBV11-2 with TRBJ2-7, with TRBD2 as a possible D gene (5 bases). The length of the CDR3 is 14 residues. V was shortened by 8 bases and J by 0 bases, with 14 bases between the two germline ends. Germline values: CDR1 SGHAT, CDR2 FQNNGV. CDR3 sequence: CASSLAGSSYEQYF. In DNA form, the CDR3 reads TGTGCCAGCTCCCTTGCGGGCAGCTCCTACGAGCAGTACTTC. The full variable domain, rest sourced from reference TRBV11-2 and TRBJ2-7, is EAGVAQSPRYKIIEKRQSVAFWCNPISGHATLYWYQQILGQGPKLLIQFQNNGVVDDSQLPKDRFSAERLKGVDSTLKIQPAKLEDSAVYLCASSLAGSSYEQYFGPGTRLTVT.

Ten or more counts support this clonotype. This chain joins TRBV15 and TRBJ2-1; D might be TRBD2 (6 bases). The CDR3 contains 17 residues. From germline, CDR1 is LNHNV and CDR2 YYDKDF (reference sequence). The germline V and J ends were trimmed by 1 base and 2 bases, with 15 bases remaining between them. The CDR3 DNA reads as TGTGCCACCAGCAGAGGAGGTGGTAGGACTACCTACAATGAGCAGTTCTTC. Encoded protein: CATSRGGGRTTYNEQFF. Looking up the rest from reference TRBV15 and TRBJ2-1 gives the full variable domain: DAMVIQNPRYQVTQFGKPVTLSCSQTLNHNVMYWYQQKSSQAPKLLFHYYDKDFNNEADTPDNFQSRRPNTSFCFLDIRSPGLGDTAMYLCATSRGGGRTTYNEQFFGPGTRLTVL.

The sample holds a few counts of this clonotype. This rearrangement joins TRBV7-9 to TRBJ2-7; D unclear. Germline values: CDR1 SEHNR, CDR2 FQNEAQ (reference sequence). This CDR3 is 15 amino acids long. The V end lost 5 bases, the J end lost 2 bases, and 16 bases lay between the germline ends. The CDR3: CASSQSQSPTYEQYF. The DNA of the CDR3 is TGTGCCAGCAGCCAGAGCCAAAGCCCCACCTACGAGCAGTACTTC.

This clonotype showed up many times. The chain uses TRBV6-1 and TRBJ1-6; D is possibly TRBD1 (6 bases). Trimming stripped 6 bases from V and 7 bases from J, with 13 bases between. Germline loops: CDR1 MNHNS, CDR2 SASEGT. This CDR3 comprises 14 residues. The CDR3 DNA sequence: TGTGCCAGCAGCTACAGGGATGGGAATTCACCCCTCCACTTT. Its protein is CASSYRDGNSPLHF.

V and J are TRBV3-1 and TRBJ1-2, with D possibly being TRBD1 (6 bases). Germline assignment: CDR1 LGHDT and CDR2 YNNKEL (reference sequence). The CDR3 is 14 residues long. V was cut by 2 bases and J by 3 bases, with 10 bases left in between. The CDR3 reads CASSQRGPDYGYTF. CDR3 nucleotide sequence: TGTGCCAGCAGCCAACGGGGGCCGGACTATGGCTACACCTTC.

This clonotype occurred a few times. The chain links TRBV19 to TRBJ1-4, with 8 bases matching TRBD1. Germline lookup yields CDR1 LNHDA and CDR2 SQIVND (reference sequence). The length of the CDR3 is 12 residues. The trim removed 5 bases at V and 15 bases at J, leaving 8 bases unmatched. The CDR3 coding sequence is TGTGCCAGTAGTCCAGCCGGGACAGGTGTGTTTTTT. Its protein is CASSPAGTGVFF.

This clonotype was detected ten times or more. The CDR3 here is CSADPSGSSYEQYF. In DNA form, the CDR3 reads TGCAGTGCTGATCCTAGCGGGAGCTCCTACGAGCAGTACTTC. The chain employs TRBV20-1 and TRBJ2-7; 10 bases line up with TRBD2. This CDR3 is 14 amino acids long. Germline CDR1 and CDR2: DFQATT and SNEGSKA (reference sequence). The V gene end was trimmed by 5 bases and the J gene end by 0 bases; junction bases not matched to a gene: 4.

This clonotype appeared many times. V usage is TRBV5-1 and J usage is TRBJ1-2; D perhaps matches TRBD1 (6 bases). This CDR3 spans 15 amino acids. The V gene's germline CDR1 is SGHRS and CDR2 YFSETQ. V was trimmed by 0 bases and J by 8 bases, leaving 17 bases between them. The CDR3 loop reads CASSLAGRGGSGYTF. The CDR3, as DNA: TGCGCCAGCAGCTTGGCCGGCAGGGGAGGTAGCGGCTACACCTTC.

This clonotype was observed a handful of times. The gene calls are TRBV20-1 and TRBJ1-5; D gene ambiguous. V was cut by 6 bases and J by 2 bases, with 11 bases left in between. The CDR3 is 13 amino acids. Germline V lookup: CDR1 DFQATT, CDR2 SNEGSKA (reference sequence). In DNA, the CDR3 is TGCAGTGCCGAAGACCGGGGCAATCAGCCCCAGCATTTT. This sequence encodes CSAEDRGNQPQHF.

The sample holds a few counts of this clonotype. This chain joins TRBV7-6 and TRBJ2-2; the D is unclear. Trimming removed 10 bases from V and 1 base from J, with 7 bases in between. Germline V lookup: CDR1 SGHVS, CDR2 FNYEAQ. CDR3 length: 12 residues. CDR3 in DNA: TGTGCCACCCGAAAGAACACCGGGGAGCTGTTTTTT. Translating gives CATRKNTGELFF.

This clonotype was seen many times. The V call is TRBV6-1, the J call TRBJ1-1; D remains unclear. The CDR3 covers 13 residues. V was pared by 5 bases and J by 1 base, with 8 bases between. Germline CDR1 reads MNHNS; CDR2 reads SASEGT. This CDR3 is CASSLSRNTEAFF. The CDR3 coding sequence is TGTGCCAGCAGTTTATCCCGGAACACTGAAGCTTTCTTT.

This chain links TRBV4-1 with TRBJ2-5; TRBD2 might be the D (6 bases). This CDR3 spans 14 amino acids. Looked up from germline, CDR1 is MGHRA and CDR2 is YSYEKL. The V gene lost 1 base and the J gene lost 5 bases, with 11 bases spanning the gap. The CDR3 loop is CASSQVAGRETQYF. CDR3 nucleotide sequence: TGCGCCAGCAGCCAAGTGGCAGGGAGGGAGACCCAGTACTTC.

Many counts were recorded for this clonotype. The J gene is TRBJ2-7, the V gene TRBV2; 13 positions match TRBD2. V lost 11 bases, J lost 6 bases, and 7 bases stayed unmatched. The CDR3 runs 13 residues. CDR1 SNHLY and CDR2 FYNNEI come from the germline V gene. The CDR3 DNA reads TGTGCCGATTCGGGACTAGCGGGAACCGAGCAGTACTTC. Translated: CADSGLAGTEQYF.

This clonotype has at least ten counts. The J gene is TRBJ1-1, the V gene TRBV2, with D unclear. CDR3 size: 14 residues. The ends were cut back, 3 bases at V and 3 bases at J, with 11 bases in the middle. The germline V gene has CDR1 SNHLY and CDR2 FYNNEI. The DNA of the CDR3 is TGTGCCAGCAGTGAGGCGGAGGGTTACACTGAAGCTTTCTTT. This codes for CASSEAEGYTEAFF. The whole variable domain, remainder taken from reference TRBV2 and TRBJ1-1, is EPEVTQTPSHQVTQMGQEVILRCVPISNHLYFYWYRQILGQKVEFLVSFYNNEISEKSEIFDDQFSVERPDGSNFTLKIRSTKLEDSAMYFCASSEAEGYTEAFFGQGTRLTVV.

The CDR3 nucleotides read TGCGCCAGCAGCTTTACTAGTTATGAGCAGTTCTTC. Its protein is CASSFTSYEQFF. V gene TRBV5-1 combines with J gene TRBJ2-1, with a weak D call TRBD2 (5 bases). The CDR3 has 12 amino acids. Germline V gives CDR1 SGHRS, CDR2 YFSETQ. Trimming removed 2 bases at V and 8 bases at J, with 8 bases between.

This clonotype has at least ten counts. This sequence joins TRBV28 and TRBJ1-1, with 7 bases aligning to TRBD1. This CDR3 is built from 13 residues. V shed 10 bases and J 1 base; nucleotides not matched to a gene: 6. Germline V gene sequence: CDR1 MDHEN, CDR2 SYDVKM. The CDR3 protein is CATRGGTNTEAFF. The CDR3 region has the DNA TGTGCCACCAGGGGGGGAACGAACACTGAAGCTTTCTTT. The entire variable domain, with the rest obtained from reference TRBV28 and TRBJ1-1, is as follows: DVKVTQSSRYLVKRTGEKVFLECVQDMDHENMFWYRQDPGLGLRLIYFSYDVKMKEKGDIPEGYSVSREKKERFSLILESASTNQTSMYLCATRGGTNTEAFFGQGTRLTVV.

This clonotype was seen at least ten times. The genes are TRBV29-1 and TRBJ2-7; no clear D. This CDR3 contains 15 residues. Per germline, CDR1 SQVTM and CDR2 ANQGSEA. The ends were cut back, 4 bases at V and 3 bases at J, with 19 bases in the middle. CDR3 DNA: TGCAGCGTTGTTGAAGGTACCGGCCCTGGCTACGAGCAGTACTTC. This encodes CSVVEGTGPGYEQYF.

The V and J genes are TRBV6-2 or TRBV6-3 and TRBJ2-7, with D perhaps given as TRBD1 or TRBD2 (6 bases each). CDR1 MNHEY and CDR2 SVGEGT come from the germline V gene. The CDR3 runs to 13 residues. The V gene lost 10 bases and the J gene lost 0 bases, with 13 bases spanning the gap. The CDR3 DNA reads as TGTGCCACACGCGGGACACCCTCCTACGAGCAGTACTTC. Encoded protein: CATRGTPSYEQYF.

This clonotype was observed a handful of times. A much bigger clone sits one base away, suggesting this may be a read error. This chain uses TRBV9 with TRBJ2-7; D ambiguous. CDR3 length: 14 residues. CDR1 is SGDLS, CDR2 YYNGEE, per germline. CDR3 sequence: CASSVDSLSYEQCF. In nucleotides, the CDR3 is TGTGCCAGCAGCGTAGACTCGCTGTCCTACGAGCAGTGCTTC. The full variable domain, with the rest looked up from reference TRBV9 and TRBJ2-7, is DSGVTQTPKHLITATGQRVTLRCSPRSGDLSVYWYQQSLDQGLQFLIQYYNGEERAKGNILERFSAQQFPDLHSELNLSSLELGDSALYFCASSVDSLSYEQCFGPGTRLTVT.

This clonotype was seen many times. V and J are TRBV7-2 and TRBJ2-7; 7 bases map to TRBD1. The ends lost 5 bases at V and 2 bases at J; junction bases unmatched: 6. The length of the CDR3 is 14 residues. CDR1 is SGHTA, CDR2 FQGNSA, per germline. The CDR3 bases are TGTGCCAGCAGCCAGAGACAGGGCCCCTACGAGCAGTACTTC. Translated: CASSQRQGPYEQYF. The variable domain in full, completed from reference TRBV7-2 and TRBJ2-7, reads GAGVSQSPSNKVTEKGKDVELRCDPISGHTALYWYRQSLGQGLEFLIYFQGNSAPDKSGLPSDRFSAERTGGSVSTLTIQRTQQEDSAVYLCASSQRQGPYEQYFGPGTRLTVT.

This clonotype was seen ten or more times. The gene calls are TRBV28 and TRBJ2-1, with D possibly being TRBD1 (6 bases). In germline, CDR1 is MDHEN, CDR2 SYDVKM. Trimming removed 10 bases from V and 7 bases from J, with 23 bases in between. This CDR3 spans 15 amino acids. In DNA, the CDR3 is TGTGCCATCTCGAACGGGGACAACTCGGGGAATGAGCAGTTCTTC. Translation: CAISNGDNSGNEQFF.

This clonotype occurred many times. The chain couples TRBV11-2 to TRBJ2-4, with 9 bases lining up with TRBD1. The CDR3 length is 20 residues. J lost 1 base, V lost 0 bases, and 13 bases had no gene match. In germline, CDR1 is SGHAT, CDR2 FQNNGV. CDR3 DNA: TGTGCCAGCAGCTTAGATCGCCGGGACAGGGTGGTCGCGGCCAAAAACATTCAGTACTTC. This gives the protein CASSLDRRDRVVAAKNIQYF.

This clonotype was observed at least ten times. The chain has TRBV10-3 and TRBJ2-7; 7 bases fit TRBD2. V gave up 4 bases and J gave up 0 bases; unmatched junction bases: 0. The germline V gene encodes CDR1 ENHRY and CDR2 SYGVKD. The CDR3 has 13 residues. The CDR3 DNA reads as TGTGCCATCAGTGGCGGGAGCTCCTACGAGCAGTACTTC. Protein: CAISGGSSYEQYF.